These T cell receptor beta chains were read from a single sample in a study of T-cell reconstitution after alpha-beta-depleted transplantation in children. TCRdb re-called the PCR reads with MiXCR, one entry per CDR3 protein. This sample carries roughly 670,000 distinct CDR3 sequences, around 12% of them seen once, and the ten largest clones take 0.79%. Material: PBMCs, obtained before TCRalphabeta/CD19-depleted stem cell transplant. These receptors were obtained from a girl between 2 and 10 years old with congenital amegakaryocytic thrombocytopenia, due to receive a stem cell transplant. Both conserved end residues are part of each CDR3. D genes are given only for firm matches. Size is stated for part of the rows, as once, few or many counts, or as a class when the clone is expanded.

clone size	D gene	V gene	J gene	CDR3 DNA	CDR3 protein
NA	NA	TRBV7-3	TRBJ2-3	TGTGCCAGCAGCTTATCTGGCCGCGAAGATACGCAGTATTTT	CASSLSGREDTQYF
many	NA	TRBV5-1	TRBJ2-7	TGCGCCAGCGGGTCGGGAAGTGACGAGCAGTACTTC	CASGSGSDEQYF
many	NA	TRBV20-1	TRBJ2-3	TGCAGTGCTCCACGAAAGGCGGGACGATTGGATACGCAGTATTTT	CSAPRKAGRLDTQYF
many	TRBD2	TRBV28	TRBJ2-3	TGTGCCAGCAGTTGCGACAGGGAGGGACTAGCGGGAGGGCCTGTTGCAACAGATACGCAGTATTTT	CASSCDREGLAGGPVATDTQYF
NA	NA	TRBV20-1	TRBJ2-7	TGCAGTGCTAGAAAGGATTGGGGGCACCACTACGAGCAGTACTTC	CSARKDWGHHYEQYF
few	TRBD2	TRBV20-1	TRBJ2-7	TGCAGTGCTAGAGAACCGCGGGCGGGAGGCTCCTACGAGCAGTACTTC	CSAREPRAGGSYEQYF
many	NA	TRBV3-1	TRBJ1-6	TGTGCCAGCAGCCAAGAGGGGTACGGGGTGATCCACTTT	CASSQEGYGVIHF
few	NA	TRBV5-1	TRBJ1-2	TGCGCCAGCAGCTTGCTCGAATCTGGCTACACCTTC	CASSLLESGYTF
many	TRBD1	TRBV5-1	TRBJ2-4	TGCGCCAGCAGCCGAGGGACAGTTCAAGGCAAAAACATTCAGTACTTC	CASSRGTVQGKNIQYF
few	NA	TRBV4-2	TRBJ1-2	TGTGCCAGCAGCCAAGATACCGCCTATCCCTCCTATGGCTACACCTTC	CASSQDTAYPSYGYTF
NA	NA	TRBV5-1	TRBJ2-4	TGCGCCAGCAGCTCCTTGACAGAAGTCAAAAACATTCAGTACTTC	CASSSLTEVKNIQYF
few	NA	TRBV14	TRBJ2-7	TGTGCCAGCAGCCAAACTTTACAGTTTCGGCAGTACTTC	CASSQTLQFRQYF
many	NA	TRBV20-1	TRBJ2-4	TGCAGTGCTACTTCAAGAGTAAACATTCAGTACTTC	CSATSRVNIQYF
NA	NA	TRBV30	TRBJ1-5	TGTGCCTGGGCCGGGACAACAAGCAATCAGCCCCAGCATTTT	CAWAGTTSNQPQHF
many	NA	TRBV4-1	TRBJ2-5	TGCGCCAGCAGCCAAGGAGAATACCAAGAGACCCAGTACTTC	CASSQGEYQETQYF
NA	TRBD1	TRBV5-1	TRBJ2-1	TGCGCCAGCACCCAGGGGGCAAGCTACCATGAGCAGTTCTTC	CASTQGASYHEQFF
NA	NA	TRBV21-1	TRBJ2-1	TGTGCCAGCAGGGGGACGAGGTCTTCCTACAATGAGCAGTTCTTC	CASRGTRSSYNEQFF
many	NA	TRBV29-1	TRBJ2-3	TGCAGCGTTGAAGGTCCACCGAGGACCACAGATACGCAGTATTTT	CSVEGPPRTTDTQYF
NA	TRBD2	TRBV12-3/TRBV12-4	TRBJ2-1	TGTGCCAGCAGGTCTAGCGGGACTGAGCAGTTCTTC	CASRSSGTEQFF
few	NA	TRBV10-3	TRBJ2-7	TGTGCCATCAGTCGAGAAAGGCAGGCTGCGGGCGAGCAGTACTTC	CAISRERQAAGEQYF
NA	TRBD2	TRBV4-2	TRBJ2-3	TGTGCCAGCACCCTAGCGGGAGCCGGATCTAGCACAGATACGCAGTATTTT	CASTLAGAGSSTDTQYF
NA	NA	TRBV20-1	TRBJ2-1	TGCAGCACACATAGGGGTTACAATGAGCAGTTCTTC	CSTHRGYNEQFF
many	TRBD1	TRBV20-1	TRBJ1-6	TGCAGTGCTAAACCCGGGACAGGCAATTCACCCCTCCACTTT	CSAKPGTGNSPLHF
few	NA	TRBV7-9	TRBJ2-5	TGTGCCAGCAGCTTAGTACTGGCGGGAACCCAAGAGACCCAGTACTTC	CASSLVLAGTQETQYF